The rows below give T cell receptor beta chains drawn from one sample of a study of cytomegalovirus exposure and HLA in healthy donors. Method: immunoSEQ multiplex PCR; TCRdb's copy keeps in-frame clones and lacks some. The sample includes around 100,000 clones, more than 65% seen only once; the top ten take approximately 0.9%. The sequenced sample consisted of PBMCs. Receptor source: a woman aged 25-40 years in good health and CMV-seronegative. CDR3s include the opening cysteine and the closing phenylalanine or tryptophan. D genes are given only for firm matches. Rows give clone size only sometimes, using once, few, many, or a class for an expanded clone.

TRBV29-1	TRBJ2-7	.	TRBD2	TGCAGCGTCGCCCTAGCGGACTACGAGCAGTACTTC	CSVALADYEQYF
TRBV5-6	TRBJ1-6	.	.	TGTGCCAGCAGCTTGCAGCCTGGGGGGAATTCACCCCTCCACTTT	CASSLQPGGNSPLHF
TRBV7-9	TRBJ1-5	.	TRBD1	TGTGCCAGCAGCCTAACTCACAGGGGTGGCGATCAGCCCCAGCATTTT	CASSLTHRGGDQPQHF
TRBV7-6	TRBJ1-2	.	TRBD1	TGTGCCAGCAGCTTAGCGGCAGGGGGGTCTGGCTATGGCTACACCTTC	CASSLAAGGSGYGYTF
TRBV5-8	TRBJ2-7	.	TRBD2	TGTGCCAGCAGTTTCCCTATCGTCCTAGCGGGAGGGCCAAATTTCGTCGAGCAGTACTTC	CASSFPIVLAGGPNFVEQYF
TRBV19	TRBJ1-5	.	.	TGTGCCAGTAGTATGGGGGGGTTCAATCAGCCCCAGCATTTT	CASSMGGFNQPQHF
TRBV19	TRBJ1-2	.	.	TGTGCCAGTAGTCCCCATCCTGAGGGTGGCTATACCTTC	CASSPHPEGGYTF
TRBV28	TRBJ2-2	.	.	TGTGCCAGCAGTTCCCACAGCAACACCGGGGAGCTGTTTTTT	CASSSHSNTGELFF
TRBV4-3	TRBJ2-7	.	TRBD1	TGCGCCAGCAGCCAAGGGACAGGAGTCTCCTACGAGCAGTACTTC	CASSQGTGVSYEQYF
TRBV5-1	TRBJ1-3	.	.	TGCGCCAGCAGCTTGACTCCTATCTCTGGAAACACCATATATTTT	CASSLTPISGNTIYF
TRBV7-9	TRBJ2-5	.	.	TGTGCCAGCAGCTTAGCGCTAGGGACGGGGGTGATAGAGACCCAGTACTTC	CASSLALGTGVIETQYF
TRBV7-9	TRBJ1-3	once	.	TGTGCCAGCAGCACCCTCCGGGGGTCCTCTGAAAACACCATATATTTT	CASSTLRGSSENTIYF
TRBV4-2	TRBJ2-1	few	TRBD2	TGTGCCAGCAGCCAAGGGGTGACTAGCGGGAGTTGGTACAATGAGCAGTTCTTC	CASSQGVTSGSWYNEQFF
TRBV30	TRBJ1-1	few	.	TGTGCCTGGAGTGGACATACGAACACTGAAGCTTTCTTT	CAWSGHTNTEAFF
TRBV7-8	TRBJ2-7	.	.	TGTGCCAGCAGCTTAGCCCGGGATTACGAGCAGTACTTC	CASSLARDYEQYF
TRBV4-3	TRBJ1-2	.	.	TGCGCCAGCAGCCAAGATGTCAGTTTCATCAACTATGGCTACACCTTC	CASSQDVSFINYGYTF
TRBV29-1	TRBJ1-1	.	TRBD1	TGCAGCGTTGTTCGACAGGGGGGCACTGAAGCTTTCTTT	CSVVRQGGTEAFF
TRBV27	TRBJ2-5	.	.	TGTGCCAGCAGTTTATCGCTTCGGGGAAGGGAGACCCAGTACTTC	CASSLSLRGRETQYF
TRBV6-5	TRBJ1-2	.	.	TGTGCCAGCAGTTACTCGACTGGTATTGATGGCTACACCTTC	CASSYSTGIDGYTF
TRBV7-9	TRBJ2-1	.	.	TGTGCCAGCTCGCAGCAGGGCTACAATGAGCAGTTCTTC	CASSQQGYNEQFF
TRBV6-6	TRBJ1-1	few	.	TGTGCCAGCAGTTACTCGCTCTATGAAGCTTTCTTT	CASSYSLYEAFF
TRBV6-1	TRBJ1-1	.	.	TGTGCCAGCAGTGATCTGGGAGTTGCCAACACTGAAGCTTTCTTT	CASSDLGVANTEAFF
TRBV5-1	TRBJ2-1	few	TRBD2	TGCGCCAGCAGCTTCCGACTAGCGGGAGAAGGGGAGCAGTTCTTC	CASSFRLAGEGEQFF
TRBV5-1	TRBJ2-6	.	.	TGCGCCAGCAGCTTAGAGGTTGGCCGGCGCTCTGGGGCCAACGTCCTGACTTTC	CASSLEVGRRSGANVLTF
TRBV10-3	TRBJ2-5	.	.	TGTGCCATCAGCGGACACGAACAAGAGACCCAGTACTTC	CAISGHEQETQYF
TRBV7-2	TRBJ1-1	.	.	TGTGCCAGCAGCCCCACAGAGAACACTGAAGCTTTCTTT	CASSPTENTEAFF
TRBV6-5	TRBJ1-2	few	TRBD1	TGTGCCAGCAGACGGGACAGGGGGTCCTCTGGCTACACCTTC	CASRRDRGSSGYTF
TRBV29-1	TRBJ2-4	few	TRBD2	TGCAGCGTGAAACGGGGAGGGTCGGTGAGCAAAAACATTCAGTACTTC	CSVKRGGSVSKNIQYF
TRBV7-9	TRBJ1-2	.	.	TGTGCCAGCAGTTACGAACGAGGGGGCTATGGCTACACCTTC	CASSYERGGYGYTF
TRBV6-1	TRBJ1-2	.	.	TGTGCCAGCAGTGGGGGGCTAAGACAGGCCTATGGCTACACCTTC	CASSGGLRQAYGYTF
TRBV18	TRBJ1-1	.	.	TGTGCCAGCTCAACTACAGTCTCGGGATGGGACACTGAAGCTTTCTTT	CASSTTVSGWDTEAFF
TRBV29-1	TRBJ1-3	.	.	TGCAGCGCCGGTGTGCTGGACACCATATATTTT	CSAGVLDTIYF
TRBV7-6	TRBJ2-1	.	.	TGTGCCAGCAGCTCTTATTCCGGGGTCACCCCTTACAATGAGCAGTTCTTC	CASSSYSGVTPYNEQFF
TRBV25-1	TRBJ1-4	.	.	TGTGCCAGCAGTGAATGGGGCGGAGCAGGTGAAAAACTGTTTTTT	CASSEWGGAGEKLFF
TRBV5-5	TRBJ1-1	.	.	TGTGCCAGCAGCTTGGGAGCGCACAGGAGGAACACTGAAGCTTTCTTT	CASSLGAHRRNTEAFF
TRBV2	TRBJ2-3	.	.	TGTGCCAGCAGTGACTCCAGCGAGAGCACAGATACGCAGTATTTT	CASSDSSESTDTQYF
TRBV6-1	TRBJ2-7	.	.	TGTGCCACAGACACCATTAGGACCTACGAGCAGTACTTC	CATDTIRTYEQYF
TRBV27	TRBJ1-3	.	TRBD1	TGTGCCAGCAGTTTAATCCTCCCCGGACAGGGTACTGGAAACACCATATATTTT	CASSLILPGQGTGNTIYF
TRBV18	TRBJ1-1	.	TRBD1	TGTGCCAGCTCACCGGGACAGGGTCGTGAAGCTTTCTTT	CASSPGQGREAFF
TRBV13	TRBJ1-1	.	TRBD1	TGTGCCAGCAGCTCACAGGGGGGAAACACTGAAGCTTTCTTT	CASSSQGGNTEAFF
TRBV30	TRBJ1-2	.	.	TGTGCCTGTACATCCCTGCGGGGGCCGCTTTCGAGGGGCTACACCTTC	CACTSLRGPLSRGYTF
TRBV15	TRBJ2-5	.	TRBD1	TGTGCCACCAGCAGGGGCGGGACAGGGGGGGAGACCCAGTACTTC	CATSRGGTGGETQYF
TRBV4-3	TRBJ2-7	few	.	TGCGCCAGCAGCCAAAATATAAACAGTTACGAGCAGTACTTC	CASSQNINSYEQYF
TRBV5-1	TRBJ2-1	.	.	TGCGCCAGCAAAGGTGGGCTAGCGCTCTCCTACAATGAGCAGTTCTTC	CASKGGLALSYNEQFF
TRBV29-1	TRBJ1-2	.	.	TGCAGCGTCGGCGAGCCAGAGGACTATGGCTACACCTTC	CSVGEPEDYGYTF
TRBV27	TRBJ1-2	few	.	TGTGCCAGCAGTCACAGGGATTATGGCTACACCTTC	CASSHRDYGYTF
TRBV5-6	TRBJ1-2	once	.	TGTGCCAGCAGCTTGGCCCCGGTTAACTATGGCTACACCTTC	CASSLAPVNYGYTF
TRBV7-2	TRBJ2-7	once	.	TGTGCCAGCAGCCGACAAGGAGAGCAGTACTTC	CASSRQGEQYF